These 6 T cell receptor beta chains originate from one sample sequenced in a study of a mutant IDH1 vaccine in newly diagnosed glioma. Clones were sequenced by immunoSEQ multiplex PCR, and TCRdb holds only the in-frame ones, with some missing. The sample has roughly 49,000 clones, approximately 92% seen once. Described time point: week 35, safety follow-up. The investigators gave 300 ug of mutant IDH1 20-mer peptide in each vaccine dose, together with topical imiquimod. Their antigens remain unidentified. This material consisted of PBMCs, taken from a glioma patient whose treatment included an IDH1 peptide vaccine. The receptors shown here come from a man aged 45-60 years with glioma.

This chain joins TRBV29-1 and TRBJ1-2; D gene ambiguous. With 4 bases removed from V and 0 bases from J, the gap between germline ends came to 6 bases. This CDR3 region has 12 residues. Germline CDR1 SQVTM, CDR2 ANQGSEA. The chain's CDR3 is CSVVLANYGYTF. In DNA, the CDR3 is TGCAGCGTTGTGTTGGCTAACTATGGCTACACCTTC.

The genes are TRBV27 and TRBJ1-1; TRBD1 agrees at 9 bases. The ends lost 0 bases at V and 5 bases at J; junction bases unmatched: 4. Germline V gives CDR1 MNHEY, CDR2 SMNVEV (reference sequence). The CDR3 sequence is 15 residues long. Written as DNA, the CDR3 is TGTGCCAGCAGTTTATCAGGACAGGGGAGGACTGAAGCTTTCTTT. It is translated as CASSLSGQGRTEAFF.

The CDR3 region is CASSASGTGAYGYTF. CDR3 coding DNA: TGTGCCAGCAGCGCCTCCGGGACAGGGGCCTATGGCTACACCTTC. The chain employs TRBV7-2 and TRBJ1-2, with TRBD1 matching 10 bases. CDR1 and CDR2 (germline): SGHTA, FQGNSA. V was clipped by 5 bases and J by 4 bases; unmatched bases: 7. The CDR3 loop spans 15 amino acids.

The chain links TRBV9 to TRBJ1-2; D remains ambiguous. The germline V and J ends were trimmed by 3 bases and 5 bases, with 8 bases remaining between them. Germline V gene lookup returns CDR1 SGDLS and CDR2 YYNGEE. This CDR3 has 12 residues. The CDR3 nucleotides read TGTGCCAGCAGCGGGCCGAGGTATGGCTACACCTTC. It specifies CASSGPRYGYTF.

The V and J genes are TRBV4-2 and TRBJ2-7; 8 bases match TRBD2. Germline V CDR1 and CDR2: LGHNA, YNFKEQ. This CDR3 contains 16 residues. V shed 0 bases, J shed 3 bases, and the junction held 7 bases outside the gene matches. The CDR3 loop is CASSQDRQRGFYEQYF. CDR3 coding DNA: TGTGCCAGCAGCCAAGATCGCCAGCGGGGGTTCTACGAGCAGTACTTC.

The gene calls are TRBV12-5 and TRBJ2-2; possible D gene TRBD1, 5 bases. The V end lost 6 bases, the J end lost 6 bases, and 17 bases lay between the germline ends. The CDR3 covers 15 residues. Per the germline V gene, CDR1 is LGHNT and CDR2 is FRNRAP. CDR3 sequence: CASGTDKFYAGELFF. For the CDR3, the DNA is TGTGCTAGTGGAACGGACAAATTTTACGCCGGGGAGCTGTTTTTT.